A single sample gave rise to the 13 T cell receptor beta chains below, sequenced in a study of cytomegalovirus exposure and HLA in healthy donors. 60 Vbeta and 13 Jbeta primers were used in PCR. TCRdb's table, derived via immunoSEQ multiplex PCR, lists solely in-frame clones and lacks some. Found here are around 59,000 clones, 80% of them singletons; the top ten hold approximately 3.5%. The sample taken for sequencing was PBMCs. The source is a woman aged 40 to 50 in good health and CMV-seronegative.

The chain links TRBV19 to TRBJ1-5, with a possible D match to TRBD1 (6 bases). From germline, CDR1 is LNHDA and CDR2 SQIVND (reference sequence). Trimming removed 5 bases at V and 4 bases at J, with 9 bases between. The CDR3 runs 13 residues. As DNA, the CDR3 is TGTGCCAGTAGTGTTAGGGGGAATCAGCCCCAGCATTTT. It is translated as CASSVRGNQPQHF.

V usage is TRBV9 and J usage is TRBJ2-7; possible D gene TRBD2, 6 bases. CDR1 is SGDLS, CDR2 YYNGEE, per germline. V lost 3 bases and J 3 bases, leaving 13 bases between the germline ends. This CDR3 has 14 residues. CDR3 nucleotides: TGTGCCAGCAGCGAGGAGGGATGGGGCTACGAGCAGTACTTC. It yields the protein CASSEEGWGYEQYF.

This chain joins TRBV19 and TRBJ1-1; 10 positions agree with TRBD1. In germline, CDR1 is LNHDA, CDR2 SQIVND (reference sequence). This CDR3 has 13 amino acids. V shed 7 bases and J 6 bases; nucleotides not matched to a gene: 5. The CDR3 loop is CASTTTGGSEAFF. The CDR3, as DNA: TGTGCCAGTACCACGACAGGGGGCTCTGAAGCTTTCTTT.

The rearrangement uses TRBV5-5 and TRBJ2-7; possible D gene TRBD2, 5 bases. The germline V and J ends were trimmed by 7 bases and 6 bases, with 20 bases remaining between them. Germline loops: CDR1 SGHKS, CDR2 YYEKEE (reference sequence). This CDR3 is 14 amino acids long. CDR3 amino acids: CASRPRESFSEQYF. Written as DNA, the CDR3 is TGTGCCAGCCGCCCGAGGGAGAGTTTTTCCGAGCAGTACTTC.

The chain joins TRBV10-2 to TRBJ2-3, with TRBD2 matching over 10 bases. This CDR3 region has 16 residues. The germline CDR1 and CDR2 sequences are WSHSY and SAAADI. J lost 5 bases, V lost 6 bases, and 11 bases had no gene match. The CDR3 DNA sequence: TGCGCCAGCAGGATCCTCCTAGCGGGAGATCGAGATACGCAGTATTTT. Its protein is CASRILLAGDRDTQYF.

This clone was recorded a few times. The genes are TRBV5-6 and TRBJ2-7; 8 bases are a match to TRBD1. The CDR3 has 14 residues. V lost 7 bases, J lost 7 bases, and 13 bases stayed unmatched. Germline V gene sequence: CDR1 SGHDT, CDR2 YYEEEE. The CDR3 DNA reads as TGTGCCAGCGGCCATCCGGGACAGGACATGGAGCAGTACTTC. It encodes CASGHPGQDMEQYF.

The chain recombines TRBV28 with TRBJ2-1; 8 nucleotides align to TRBD1. V trimming: 7 bases; J trimming: 7 bases; junction bases outside the gene matches: 12. The germline gives CDR1 MDHEN, CDR2 SYDVKM. This CDR3 has 15 residues. CDR3: CASTDRGSQYNEQFF. CDR3 DNA sequence: TGTGCCAGCACTGACAGGGGATCGCAGTATAATGAGCAGTTCTTC.

The chain is built from TRBV18 and TRBJ1-2, with 10 bases identical to TRBD1. The J segment lost 6 bases and the V segment lost 3 bases, leaving 13 bases of the junction unmatched. Germline lookup yields CDR1 KGHSH and CDR2 LQKENI. The CDR3 is 17 amino acids. CDR3 sequence: CASSPPRRTGGMDGYTF. CDR3 in DNA: TGTGCCAGCTCACCTCCACGTAGGACAGGGGGGATGGATGGCTACACCTTC.

This clone occurred once. The chain links TRBV4-1 to TRBJ2-7, with 7 nucleotides matching TRBD2. Germline loops: CDR1 MGHRA, CDR2 YSYEKL. V was clipped by 0 bases and J by 0 bases; unmatched bases: 5. The CDR3 totals 16 residues. The CDR3 DNA reads as TGCGCCAGCAGCCAAGAACCCGGGACTAACTCCTACGAGCAGTACTTC. It yields the protein CASSQEPGTNSYEQYF.

This chain links TRBV6-1 with TRBJ2-7; TRBD2 matches at 7 bases. Germline V gene data show CDR1 as MNHNS and CDR2 as SASEGT. This CDR3 contains 13 residues. V gave up 7 bases and J gave up 0 bases; unmatched junction bases: 3. CDR3: CASNGGSSYEQYF. DNA of the CDR3: TGTGCCAGCAATGGCGGGAGCTCCTACGAGCAGTACTTC.

The V call is TRBV7-6, the J call TRBJ1-5, with D perhaps matching TRBD1 (5 bases). The CDR3 runs 14 residues. Germline V gene lookup returns CDR1 SGHVS and CDR2 FNYEAQ. With 1 base removed from V and 5 bases from J, the gap between germline ends came to 9 bases. DNA for the CDR3: TGTGCCAGCAGCTTAGACGGCAGGGATCAGCCCCAGCATTTT. This codes for CASSLDGRDQPQHF. Filled out from reference TRBV7-6 and TRBJ1-5, the complete variable domain reads GAGVSQSPRYKVTKRGQDVALRCDPISGHVSLYWYRQALGQGPEFLTYFNYEAQQDKSGLPNDRFSAERPEGSISTLTIQRTEQRDSAMYRCASSLDGRDQPQHFGDGTRLSIL.

This clone has only a few counts. CDR3: CASSLSSSNQETQYF. The DNA for the CDR3 is TGCGCCAGCAGCTTGTCCTCGAGTAACCAAGAGACCCAGTACTTC. V gene TRBV5-1 combines with J gene TRBJ2-5; D is undetermined. Germline V gives CDR1 SGHRS, CDR2 YFSETQ. CDR3 length: 15 amino acids. Trimming took 1 base from V and 0 from J, leaving 10 bases between them.

V is TRBV29-1 and J is TRBJ2-1; D call uncertain. Per germline, CDR1 SQVTM and CDR2 ANQGSEA. The CDR3 consists of 15 residues. V lost 4 bases, J lost 0 bases, and 13 bases lay in between. DNA of the CDR3: TGCAGCGTTGGGCAGGTTCTCTTCTCCTACAATGAGCAGTTCTTC. Its translation is CSVGQVLFSYNEQFF.